Sequencing of this T cell receptor beta chain was carried out in a study of blood T cell repertoires in COVID-19. Study information: Samples came from the United States, Italy and Spain, spanning acute and convalescent COVID-19. Nucleic acid was either cDNA or gDNA, and it came from T cells, B-cell-depleted T cells, or PBMCs.

The method was immunoSEQ multiplex PCR; TCRdb's version includes in-frame clones alone and lacks a portion of them. The sample carries 140,000 to 150,000 clones, about three quarters recorded once. CDR3 size: 16 residues. Trimming cost V 8 bases and J 2 bases; bases outside gene matches: 7. The germline CDR1 and CDR2 sequences are MNHEY and SVGEGT. The sample comprised peripheral blood. The receptor comes from an older woman with acute or convalescent COVID-19. The chain uses TRBV6-2 or TRBV6-3 and TRBJ2-1, with 12 bases aligning to TRBD2. In DNA, the CDR3 is TGTGCCAGCCGCCCGACTAGCGGGAGTGCCTACAATGAGCAGTTCTTC. Its translation is CASRPTSGSAYNEQFF.